This T cell receptor beta chain is drawn from a study of blood T cells in healthy people across ages. This clonotype has a handful of counts. Germline V lookup: CDR1 SGHDN, CDR2 FVKESK. CDR3 length: 13 amino acids. The V gene lost 2 bases and the J gene lost 0 bases, with 5 bases spanning the gap. The use of a sample-barcoded 5' primer and a J-beta primer mix characterized a second PCR of roughly 6 to 11 cycles. One entry per CDR3 protein results from TCRdb running MiXCR on the 5' RACE reads. The table has more than 1.4 million distinct CDR3 sequences, roughly 40% seen once; the top ten hold 7.9%. The sequencing sample was made of blood. This sequence was found in a woman under 30 in good health. This chain connects TRBV14 to TRBJ2-7; no clear D. The CDR3 nucleotides read TGTGCCAGCAGCCAACCGAGCTCCTACGAGCAGTACTTC. Its protein is CASSQPSSYEQYF.